This TCR beta chain was identified during a study of cytomegalovirus exposure and HLA in healthy donors. Study outcomes and limitations: Later analysis identified about 15,000 TCR beta sequences associated with HLA alleles, using a false discovery rate threshold of 0.05. Researchers reported that a few CMV-associated chains were confirmed in vitro as CMV antigen-specific.

The PCR used 60 Vbeta and 13 Jbeta primers. Sequencing was performed with immunoSEQ multiplex PCR; in TCRdb, only in-frame clones are kept and a portion is missing. The sample includes around 130,000 clones, roughly 8.3% of them seen just once. The CDR3 is 16 amino acids. V was cut by 1 base and J by 3 bases, with 12 bases left in between. Germline lookup yields CDR1 LGHNA and CDR2 YSLEER. To note about this clone: Its target is not known.

The receptor was derived from a man aged 35-49 years in good health and CMV-seronegative. This chain links TRBV4-3 with TRBJ1-4; a weak D match, TRBD1 (5 bases). The specimen was PBMCs. CDR3 DNA: TGCGCCAGCAGCCAAGGCGGGGCGCAGGCTAATGAAAAACTGTTTTTT. The encoded protein is CASSQGGAQANEKLFF.